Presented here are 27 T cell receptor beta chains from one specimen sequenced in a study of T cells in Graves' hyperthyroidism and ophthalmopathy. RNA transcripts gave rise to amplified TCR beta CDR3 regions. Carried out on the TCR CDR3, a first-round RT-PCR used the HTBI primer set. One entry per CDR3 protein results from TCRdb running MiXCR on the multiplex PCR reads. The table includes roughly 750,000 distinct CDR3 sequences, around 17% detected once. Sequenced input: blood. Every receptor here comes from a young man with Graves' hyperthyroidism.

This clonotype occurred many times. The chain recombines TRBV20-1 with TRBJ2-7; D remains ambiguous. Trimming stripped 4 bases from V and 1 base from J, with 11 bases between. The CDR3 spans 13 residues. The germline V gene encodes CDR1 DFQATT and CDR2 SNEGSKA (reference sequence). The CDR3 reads CSAIYKDSYEQYF. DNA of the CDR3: TGCAGTGCTATATATAAGGATTCCTACGAGCAGTACTTC.

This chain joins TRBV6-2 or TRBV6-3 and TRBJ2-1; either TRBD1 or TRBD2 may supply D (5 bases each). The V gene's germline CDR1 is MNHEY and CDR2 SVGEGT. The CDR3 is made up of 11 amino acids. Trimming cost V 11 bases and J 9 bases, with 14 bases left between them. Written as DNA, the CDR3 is TGTGCCCTCGGGGCAGGTGGTGAGCAGTTCTTC. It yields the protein CALGAGGEQFF.

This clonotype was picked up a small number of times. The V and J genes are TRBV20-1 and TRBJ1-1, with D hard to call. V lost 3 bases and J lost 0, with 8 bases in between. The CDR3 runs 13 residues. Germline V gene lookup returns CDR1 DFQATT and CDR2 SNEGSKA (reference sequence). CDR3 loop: CSARGSLNTEAFF. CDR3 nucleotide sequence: TGCAGTGCTAGGGGATCGTTGAACACTGAAGCTTTCTTT.

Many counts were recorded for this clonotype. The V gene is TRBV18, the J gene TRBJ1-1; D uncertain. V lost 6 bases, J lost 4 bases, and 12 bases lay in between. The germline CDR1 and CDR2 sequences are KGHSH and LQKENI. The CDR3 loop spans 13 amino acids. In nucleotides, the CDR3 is TGTGCCAGCTCCTTGGGGAGCGGCACTGAAGCTTTCTTT. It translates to CASSLGSGTEAFF. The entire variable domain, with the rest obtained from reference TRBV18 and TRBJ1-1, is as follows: NAGVMQNPRHLVRRRGQEARLRCSPMKGHSHVYWYRQLPEEGLKFMVYLQKENIIDESGMPKERFSAEFPKEGPSILRIQQVVRGDSAAYFCASSLGSGTEAFFGQGTRLTVV.

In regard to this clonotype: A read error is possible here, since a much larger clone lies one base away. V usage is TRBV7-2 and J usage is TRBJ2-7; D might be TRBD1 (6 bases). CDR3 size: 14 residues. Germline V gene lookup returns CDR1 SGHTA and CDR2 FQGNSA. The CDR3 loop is CARSLAQGSYEQYF. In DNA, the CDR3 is TGTGCCAGGAGCTTAGCCCAGGGGTCCTACGAGCAGTACTTC.

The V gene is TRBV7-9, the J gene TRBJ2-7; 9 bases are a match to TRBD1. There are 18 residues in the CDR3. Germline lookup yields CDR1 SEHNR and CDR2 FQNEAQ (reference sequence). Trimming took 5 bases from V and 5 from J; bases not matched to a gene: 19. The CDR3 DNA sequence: TGTGCCAGCAGCCCTCCTCGTGGGGCCCACAGGGGGCTTGACGAGCAGTACTTC. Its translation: CASSPPRGAHRGLDEQYF.

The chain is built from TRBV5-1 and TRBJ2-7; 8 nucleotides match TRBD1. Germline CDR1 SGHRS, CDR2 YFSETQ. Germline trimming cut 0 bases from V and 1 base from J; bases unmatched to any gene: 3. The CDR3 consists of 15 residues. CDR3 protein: CASSLDWTGSYEQYF. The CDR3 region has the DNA TGCGCCAGCAGCTTGGATTGGACAGGGTCCTACGAGCAGTACTTC.

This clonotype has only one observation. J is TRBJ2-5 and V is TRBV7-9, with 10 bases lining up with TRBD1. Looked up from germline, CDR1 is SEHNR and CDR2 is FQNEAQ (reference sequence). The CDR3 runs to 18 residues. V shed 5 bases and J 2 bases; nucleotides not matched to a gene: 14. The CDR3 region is CASSRRDRGAEGQETQYF. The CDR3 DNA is TGTGCCAGCAGCCGCCGGGACAGGGGCGCCGAAGGGCAAGAGACCCAGTACTTC.

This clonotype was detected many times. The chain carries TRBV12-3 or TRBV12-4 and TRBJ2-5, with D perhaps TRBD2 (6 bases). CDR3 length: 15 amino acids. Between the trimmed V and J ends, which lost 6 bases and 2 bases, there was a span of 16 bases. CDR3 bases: TGTGCCAGCAGATTGGGAGGCGTATCTCAAGAGACCCAGTACTTC. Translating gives CASRLGGVSQETQYF.

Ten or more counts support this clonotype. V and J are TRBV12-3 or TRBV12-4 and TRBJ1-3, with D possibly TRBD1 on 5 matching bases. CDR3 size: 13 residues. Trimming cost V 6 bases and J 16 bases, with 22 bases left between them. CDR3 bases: TGTGCCAGCAGACCGGGACGGGCTCTGGAGAGGTATTTT. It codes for CASRPGRALERYF.

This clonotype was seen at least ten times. CDR3 residues: CASSLDPIIRETQYF. The CDR3 DNA is TGTGCCAGCAGTTTAGACCCGATTATTAGAGAGACCCAGTACTTC. The chain joins TRBV12-3 or TRBV12-4 to TRBJ2-5; D gene uncertain. The germline V and J ends were trimmed by 1 base and 4 bases, with 13 bases remaining between them. The CDR3 length is 15 residues.

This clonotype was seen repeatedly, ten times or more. This CDR3 is CASSYERNTEAFF. The CDR3 coding sequence is TGTGCCAGCAGTTACGAGCGGAACACTGAAGCTTTCTTT. This chain connects TRBV27 to TRBJ1-1; D is unresolved. There are 13 residues in the CDR3. With 4 bases removed from V and 1 base from J, the gap between germline ends came to 7 bases. In germline, CDR1 is MNHEY, CDR2 SMNVEV (reference sequence).

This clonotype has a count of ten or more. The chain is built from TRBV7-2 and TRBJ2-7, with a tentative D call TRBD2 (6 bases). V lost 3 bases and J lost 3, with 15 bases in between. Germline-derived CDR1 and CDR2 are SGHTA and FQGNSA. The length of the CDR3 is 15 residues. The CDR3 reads CASSLGLRGIYEQYF. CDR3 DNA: TGTGCCAGCAGCTTGGGACTCCGGGGGATCTACGAGCAGTACTTC.

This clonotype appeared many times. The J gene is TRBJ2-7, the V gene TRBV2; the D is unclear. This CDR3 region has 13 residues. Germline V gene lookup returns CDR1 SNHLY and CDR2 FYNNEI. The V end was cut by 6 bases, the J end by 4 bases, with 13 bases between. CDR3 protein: CASRVGNPYEQYF. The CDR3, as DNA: TGTGCCAGCAGGGTGGGAAATCCATACGAGCAGTACTTC.

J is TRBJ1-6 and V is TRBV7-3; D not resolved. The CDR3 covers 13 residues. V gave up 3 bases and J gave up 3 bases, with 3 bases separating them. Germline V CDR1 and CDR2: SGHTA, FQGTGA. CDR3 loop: CASSFNYNSPLHF. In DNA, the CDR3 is TGTGCCAGCAGCTTCAACTATAATTCACCCCTCCACTTT.

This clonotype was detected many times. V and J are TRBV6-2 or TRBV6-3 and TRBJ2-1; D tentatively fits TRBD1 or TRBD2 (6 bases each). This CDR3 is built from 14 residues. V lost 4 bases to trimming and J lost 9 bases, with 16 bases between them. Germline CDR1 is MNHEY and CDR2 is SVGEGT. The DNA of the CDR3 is TGTGCCAGCAGTTCCCGACTAGGGGGAGGTGAGCAGTTCTTC. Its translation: CASSSRLGGGEQFF.

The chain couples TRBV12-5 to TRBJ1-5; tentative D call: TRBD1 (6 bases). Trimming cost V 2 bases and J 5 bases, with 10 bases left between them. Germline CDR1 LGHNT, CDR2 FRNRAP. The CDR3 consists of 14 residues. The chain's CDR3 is CASGLNKGDQPQHF. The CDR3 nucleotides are TGTGCTAGTGGTTTGAACAAGGGGGATCAGCCCCAGCATTTT. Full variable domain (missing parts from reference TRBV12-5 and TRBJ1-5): DARVTQTPRHKVTEMGQEVTMRCQPILGHNTVFWYRQTMMQGLELLAYFRNRAPLDDSGMPKDRFSAEMPDATLATLKIQPSEPRDSAVYFCASGLNKGDQPQHFGDGTRLSIL.

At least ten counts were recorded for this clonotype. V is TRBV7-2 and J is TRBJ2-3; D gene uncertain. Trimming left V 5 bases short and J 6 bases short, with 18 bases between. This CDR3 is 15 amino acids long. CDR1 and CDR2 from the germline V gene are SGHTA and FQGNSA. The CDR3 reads CASSRNGGVGDTQYF. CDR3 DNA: TGTGCCAGCAGCCGTAACGGCGGAGTCGGTGATACGCAGTATTTT. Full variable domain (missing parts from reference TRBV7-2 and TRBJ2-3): GAGVSQSPSNKVTEKGKDVELRCDPISGHTALYWYRQSLGQGLEFLIYFQGNSAPDKSGLPSDRFSAERTGGSVSTLTIQRTQQEDSAVYLCASSRNGGVGDTQYFGPGTRLTVL.

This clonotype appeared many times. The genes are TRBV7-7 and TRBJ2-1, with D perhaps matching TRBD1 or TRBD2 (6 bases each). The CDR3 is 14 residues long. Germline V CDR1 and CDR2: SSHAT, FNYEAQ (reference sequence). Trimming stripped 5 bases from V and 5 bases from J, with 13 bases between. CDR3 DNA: TGTGCCAGCAGCCCCCTGAGGGGGGACAATGAGCAGTTCTTC. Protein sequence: CASSPLRGDNEQFF.

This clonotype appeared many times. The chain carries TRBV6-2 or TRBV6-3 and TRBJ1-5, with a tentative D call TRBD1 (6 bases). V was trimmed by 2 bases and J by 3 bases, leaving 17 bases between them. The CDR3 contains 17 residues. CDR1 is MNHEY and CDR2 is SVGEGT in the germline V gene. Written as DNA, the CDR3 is TGTGCCAGCAGTTACCGTAACAGGGTTTTCGTCAATCAGCCCCAGCATTTT. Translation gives CASSYRNRVFVNQPQHF.

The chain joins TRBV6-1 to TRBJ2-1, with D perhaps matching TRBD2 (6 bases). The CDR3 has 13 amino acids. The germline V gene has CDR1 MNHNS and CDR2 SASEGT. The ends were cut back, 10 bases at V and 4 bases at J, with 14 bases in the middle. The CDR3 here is CATKVGLYNEQFF. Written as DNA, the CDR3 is TGTGCCACCAAGGTGGGACTGTACAATGAGCAGTTCTTC.

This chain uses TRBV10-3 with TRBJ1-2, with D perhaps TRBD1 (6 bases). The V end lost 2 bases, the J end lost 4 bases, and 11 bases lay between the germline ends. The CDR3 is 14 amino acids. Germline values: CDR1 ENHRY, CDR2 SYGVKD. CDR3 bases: TGTGCCATCAGTGAGGGGGGCGGGATCTATGGCTACACCTTC. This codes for CAISEGGGIYGYTF.

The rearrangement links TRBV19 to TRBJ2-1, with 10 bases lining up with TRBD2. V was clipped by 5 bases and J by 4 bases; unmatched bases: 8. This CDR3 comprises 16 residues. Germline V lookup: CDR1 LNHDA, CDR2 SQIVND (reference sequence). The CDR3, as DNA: TGTGCCAGTAGTCCCTTCGGACTAGCGGATTACAATGAGCAGTTCTTC. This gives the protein CASSPFGLADYNEQFF.

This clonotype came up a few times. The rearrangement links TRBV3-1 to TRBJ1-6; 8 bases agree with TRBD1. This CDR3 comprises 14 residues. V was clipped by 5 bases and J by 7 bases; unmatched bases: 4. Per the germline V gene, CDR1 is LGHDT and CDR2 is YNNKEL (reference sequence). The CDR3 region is CASSNRDRNSPLHF. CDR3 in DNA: TGTGCCAGCAGCAACCGGGACAGGAATTCACCCCTCCACTTT.

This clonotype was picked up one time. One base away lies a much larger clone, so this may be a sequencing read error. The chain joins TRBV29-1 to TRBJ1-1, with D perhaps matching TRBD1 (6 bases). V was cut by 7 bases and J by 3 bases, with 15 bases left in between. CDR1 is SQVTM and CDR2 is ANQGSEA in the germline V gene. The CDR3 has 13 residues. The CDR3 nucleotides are TGCAGCGCCTCAGAGGGGGTGGACACTGAAGCTTTCTTT. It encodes CSASEGVDTEAFF.

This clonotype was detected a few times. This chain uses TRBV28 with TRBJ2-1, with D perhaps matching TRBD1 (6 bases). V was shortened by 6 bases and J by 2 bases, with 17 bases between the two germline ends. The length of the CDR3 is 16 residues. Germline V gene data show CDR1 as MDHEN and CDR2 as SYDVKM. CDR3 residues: CASRLPGHLTYNEQFF. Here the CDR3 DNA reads TGTGCCAGCAGACTACCGGGACACCTGACCTACAATGAGCAGTTCTTC.

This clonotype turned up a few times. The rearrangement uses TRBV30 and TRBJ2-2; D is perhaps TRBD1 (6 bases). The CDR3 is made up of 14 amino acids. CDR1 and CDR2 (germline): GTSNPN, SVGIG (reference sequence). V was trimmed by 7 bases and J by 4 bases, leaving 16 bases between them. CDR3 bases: TGTGCCTTCCCTAGGGGGAGTGGCACCGGGGAGCTGTTTTTT. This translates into CAFPRGSGTGELFF.